This T cell receptor (beta chain) was observed in a study of cytomegalovirus exposure and HLA in healthy donors (dated by TCRdb to the late 2010s). With respect to the entire study: An earlier analysis of several hundred of the donors reported roughly 270 Gb of sequence data and more than 90 million unique TCR beta sequences from around 200 million T cells. An early release covering some 640 HLA-typed donors comprised about 290 gigabases of sequencing data and roughly 86 million unique TCR sequences. Among the roughly 430 genotyped donors, under 90% belonged to the genetic ancestry cluster associated with self-reported Caucasian donors. The aim of the study was to test whether cataloging public T cell receptors could identify signatures of past pathogen exposure. Using immunosequencing, the study profiled T cell repertoires from 640 or so subjects and related those repertoires to cytomegalovirus serostatus. Besides the first cohort of more than 650 subjects, a separate validation cohort made up of roughly 130 different subjects was used. To predict cytomegalovirus infection status, the study combined high-throughput TCR immunosequencing, statistical association of individual TCRs with disease status, and machine learning. A later analysis re-examined previously published TCR beta repertoires from 500 to 700 donors and added high-resolution HLA genotyping to investigate patterns of TCR occurrence. In the later analysis, no new phenotypic data were used to find candidate immune exposures; instead, reliance was placed on TCR beta sequences and their occurrence across donors. An earlier analysis of 587 of the donors used high-throughput TCR beta sequencing to judge whether each TCR beta V gene segment behaved as functional or pseudogenic. Alongside the repertoire data, information on donor age, sex, ethnicity and CMV serostatus was compiled. Genome-wide SNP genotypes for about three fifths of the roughly 700 donors were used in a later genetic analysis, which treated that subset as a discovery cohort. Every discovery cohort repertoire had been produced on one sequencing platform. Class I and class II HLA loci were covered by the typing at four-digit resolution. The number of typed donors differed by locus: about 620-640 for A, B, C, DRB1 and DQB1; approximately 540 for DQA1; approximately 610 for DPA1; and about 470 for DPB1. Because of strong linkage in the cohort, roughly five DR-DQ haplotypes were treated as single units for association and clustering. On average, around 240,000 unique TCR beta nucleotide sequences were sequenced per donor among more than 350 genotyped donors of the cohort, with about 19% of those sequences being non-productive. Beyond this particular receptor, the publication reports: Immune exposure information for the cohort was limited to CMV serostatus. Linkage disequilibrium might explain the correlated functional status among segregating V segments, but an unknown experimental factor could not be ruled out. Roughly uniform sequencing depth across donors was assumed in presence/absence analyses, although this assumption may not hold. When HLA alleles, especially DR and DQ, strongly co-occurred, TCR associations were difficult to assign to individual alleles. In a later genetic analysis, a missense DCLRE1C variant was associated with V-gene and J-gene trimming of TCR beta chains, and the association was replicated in an independent cohort. In a later analysis, most CMV-associated TCR beta chains were found to appear HLA-restricted, with HLA associations seemingly driven largely by CMV exposure. In a later analysis, 16,951 TCR beta sequences were associated with specific HLA alleles at a false discovery rate of 0.05. In a later analysis, HLA-associated TCR beta chains were found to be more clonally expanded and to have lower generation probabilities than equally common non-associated chains. Because HLA typing was missing for some donors at each locus, association tests included only the typed subset. In an earlier analysis of 587 of the donors, most TCR beta V segments appeared in productive rearrangements about 87% or about 30% of the time, broadly matching IMGT annotations. A further reported finding was that TCR beta sequences accurately predicted the HLA-A and HLA-B alleles for most subjects in the first cohort. A later analysis found that TCR association rates varied across HLA loci, with DRB1 alleles showing the most associated TCRs and HLA-C alleles the fewest. Because counts were too low, about 15 rarely observed V segments, including chromosome 9 orphons, were left out of the earlier analysis of 587 of the donors. Some IMGT-functional V segments, including TRBV6-2 and TRBV6-3, could not be distinguished by the 87-base-pair reads and were therefore excluded. A cluster of highly shared sequence variants was judged likely to represent a technical artifact of the sequencing pipeline. While some public TCRs were present in many individuals, most TCR sequences turned up only very rarely across donors. A few of the identified cytomegalovirus-associated TCR beta chains were confirmed in vitro to be specific for cytomegalovirus antigens. In a later genetic analysis, fewer N-insertions in productive TCRs were reported among donors in an Asian-associated ancestry cluster than the roughly 670-donor mean. According to the authors, the approach could potentially be generalized to other disease states and immunological phenotypes. Only TCR beta chains were sequenced in this cohort, and the absence of alpha or paired-chain data limited detectable features. In both the original and validation cohorts, the classifier was reported to diagnose cytomegalovirus status with high specificity and sensitivity. The study listed 150 to 200 TCR beta chains as associated with cytomegalovirus. Several of the top co-occurrence clusters appeared to be linked to parvovirus B19, influenza, CMV and Epstein-Barr virus, according to a later analysis.

CDR1 and CDR2 (SGHTA, FQGTGA) derive from the germline V gene. Trimming accounts for 2 bases at V and 6 bases at J, while the number of junction bases matched to no gene is 6. The CDR3 sequence holds 15 residues, the cysteine and phenylalanine included. Only CDR3 DNA is held: 45 bases, read in frame from base 1. Libraries were constructed by the immunoSEQ multiplex PCR assay. For the multiplex PCR, a mixture combining 60 forward primers for TCR Vbeta segments and 13 reverse primers for TCR Jbeta segments was used. The CDR3 region of rearranged TCR beta genes was amplified from genomic DNA with a multiplex PCR assay. The amplified TCR beta libraries were sequenced on the Illumina HiSeq System as 87-base-pair reads. In the authors' own workflow: A later analysis tallied about 77 million unique TCR beta chains across the 550 to 850 repertoires, and about 12 million of those chains were shared by two or more donors. Raw reads were error-corrected and collapsed into unique sequences by a nearest-neighbor algorithm in which closely related sequences were merged to remove PCR and sequencing errors. CDR3 sequences were aligned to IMGT reference sequences to assign V, D and J gene segments. Each retained sequence needed at least a six-nucleotide match to both a V gene segment and a J gene segment. A rearrangement was called productive if the CDR3 had no stop codons and remained in frame with V and J, and every other rearrangement was called non-productive. CDR3 was defined by IMGT convention, running from the second conserved V-encoded cysteine to the conserved J-encoded phenylalanine. In an earlier analysis of 500 to 650 of the donors, sequences lacking an unambiguous match to a single V gene segment were excluded. An earlier analysis of 587 of the donors classified V segments as functional when productive rearrangements were above 56.7% and as segregating when the standard deviation between donors was above 5%. A statistical classification framework was built to diagnose cytomegalovirus status from the catalog of TCR beta chain sequences. In a later analysis, V and J genes were assigned by comparing TCR nucleotide sequences against IMGT/GENE-DB human TR gene sequences. The TCRdist pipeline was used in a later analysis to assign CDR3 sequences and most-parsimonious VDJ recombination scenarios. In a later analysis, each TCR beta chain was defined by its CDR3 amino acid sequence together with its V-gene family, and reads without a unique V-gene family were excluded. As a way to deal with suspected cross-contamination and a sequencing artifact, a later analysis dropped hundreds of nucleotide sequences that were highly shared and had low generation probability. In a later analysis, a clonal expansion index was calculated for each public chain from normalized within-repertoire ranks of inferred template counts. In a later analysis, generation probabilities were computed using a VDJ recombination model fitted to out-of-frame rearrangements, and the results were checked against IGoR. In a later analysis, hypergeometric tests were used to score TCR-TCR, TCR-HLA and TCR-CMV co-occurrence, with a repertoire-size bias correction applied to TCR pairs. To estimate false discovery rates, a later analysis permuted the HLA or CMV assignments 20 times. In a later analysis, co-occurring TCRs were grouped with DBSCAN, and TCRdist sequence similarity was added when clustering was performed within HLA-allele-positive subsets. Co-occurrence clustering excluded repertoires with fewer than 30,000 or more than 120,000 public chains, plus five with anomalous nucleotide sharing. TCRdb obtained this table from immuneACCESS and retained in-frame rearrangements with V and J assigned. These tables miss some clones; where compared with another copy, unresolved V genes account for less than half of the shortfall, and the remainder is unexplained. V and J calls and clone size are as listed in that table; D and trimming were resolved from the DNA. Counted in this sample were 70,000 to 95,000 clones; roughly 77% of them appeared once. The ten largest clones add up to 14% to 15% of the sample.

This clone was counted between two and nine times. Its antigen target is currently unknown. No qualities accompany the bases; no much larger clone lies one base away. The cohort comprised fewer than 700 healthy bone marrow donors. Cohort members were all nominally healthy when sampled, although unrecorded immune exposures were likely present. The donor was CMV seropositive and belonged to the group of a few hundred seropositive cohort members. A peripheral blood sample was provided by each donor, and peripheral blood mononuclear cells were used for TCR beta sequencing. The Qiagen DNeasy Blood Extraction Kit was used to extract genomic DNA from the blood cell samples.

Sequenced sample: PBMCs. This receptor was obtained from a woman between 35 and 50 years old in good health and CMV-seropositive. The rearranged segments are TRBV7-3 and TRBJ2-1, and TRBD1 matches 8 of the central bases. The sequenced DNA: TGTGCCAGCAGCTTAGGACAGGGTGAGGGCAATGAGCAGTTCTTC. Translated, this gives CASSLGQGEGNEQFF.